Sequencing of this TCR beta chain was carried out in a study of blood T cell repertoires in COVID-19. Generated by immunoSEQ multiplex PCR, the TCRdb table keeps only in-frame clones and is missing some. Seen here are approximately 150,000 clones, approximately 89% observed once, and the top ten hold around 1.6%. The ends were cut back, 2 bases at V and 3 bases at J, with 11 bases in the middle. The germline V gene encodes CDR1 SGHRS and CDR2 YFSETQ. The CDR3 spans 14 residues. This clonotype was obtained from a human donor in a cohort sampled during active COVID-19. Source material: peripheral blood. The chain combines TRBV5-1 with TRBJ2-5; possible D gene TRBD1, 6 bases. The CDR3, as DNA: TGCGCCAGCAGCTTAAATACAGGGAAAGAGACCCAGTACTTC. Amino acids: CASSLNTGKETQYF. Filled out from reference TRBV5-1 and TRBJ2-5, the complete variable domain reads KAGVTQTPRYLIKTRGQQVTLSCSPISGHRSVSWYQQTPGQGLQFLFEYFSETQRNKGNFPGRFSGRQFSNSRSEMNVSTLELGDSALYLCASSLNTGKETQYFGPGTRLLVL.